These 27 T cell receptor beta chains were sequenced from one sample in a study of blood T cell repertoires in COVID-19. The assay was immunoSEQ multiplex PCR, and TCRdb's table has in-frame clones only and misses some. The table includes 84,000 or so clones, more than 80% detected once. Sequencing input: peripheral blood. These receptors were obtained from a woman at least 80 years old with acute or convalescent COVID-19.

This clone was detected once. J is TRBJ2-5 and V is TRBV6-5; 7 nucleotides match TRBD2. CDR1 is MNHEY, CDR2 SVGAGI, per germline. CDR3 size: 12 residues. Unmatched junction bases numbered 4, after V lost 7 bases and J lost 5 bases. CDR3 sequence reads: CASNPRGETQYF. CDR3 sequence (DNA): TGTGCCAGCAACCCGCGGGGGGAGACCCAGTACTTC.

The J gene is TRBJ2-2, the V gene TRBV4-1, with D perhaps TRBD1 (6 bases). V dropped 6 bases and J dropped 5 bases, with 10 bases sitting between them. CDR1 MGHRA and CDR2 YSYEKL come from the germline V gene. The CDR3 length is 13 residues. The CDR3 is CASRGARTGELFF. Here the CDR3 DNA reads TGCGCCAGCAGGGGGGCAAGAACCGGGGAGCTGTTTTTT.

The V gene is TRBV6-5, the J gene TRBJ1-1; D not resolved. V dropped 5 bases and J dropped 4 bases, with 14 bases sitting between them. CDR3 length: 14 residues. Germline V gives CDR1 MNHEY, CDR2 SVGAGI. The CDR3 DNA follows: TGTGCCAGCAGTCTGGGCGAGCGGGGCACTGAAGCTTTCTTT. Protein sequence: CASSLGERGTEAFF.

This clone was counted once. The chain links TRBV18 to TRBJ1-4; 7 bases align to TRBD1. V shed 3 bases, J shed 7 bases, and the junction held 8 bases outside the gene matches. CDR1 is KGHSH, CDR2 LQKENI, per germline. CDR3 length: 15 residues. The CDR3 sequence is CASSPTRGGVEKLFF. The CDR3 nucleotides are TGTGCCAGCTCACCCACGAGAGGGGGCGTTGAAAAACTGTTTTTT.

The chain links TRBV3-1 (or the pseudogene TRBV3-2) to TRBJ2-7, with 8 bases lining up with TRBD1. Trimming removed 0 bases from V and 5 bases from J; junction bases left unmatched: 6. The germline CDR1 and CDR2 sequences are LGHDT and YNNKEL (reference sequence). This CDR3 is built from 15 residues. The chain's CDR3 is CASSQEGRGLDEQYF. The CDR3 DNA follows: TGTGCCAGCAGCCAAGAGGGCAGGGGGCTCGACGAGCAGTACTTC.

The rearrangement uses TRBV10-3 and TRBJ1-5; a weak D match, TRBD1 (6 bases). Trimming stripped 5 bases from V and 5 bases from J, with 16 bases between. The CDR3 contains 15 residues. Germline V gene lookup returns CDR1 ENHRY and CDR2 SYGVKD. The CDR3 bases are TGTGCCATCAGTAAGGGACACGACACCGATCAGCCCCAGCATTTT. Protein sequence: CAISKGHDTDQPQHF.

The V call is TRBV7-2, the J call TRBJ2-3; 10 bases map to TRBD2. J gave up 2 bases and V 6 bases, and 5 bases lay outside the gene matches. Germline values: CDR1 SGHTA, CDR2 FQGNSA. This CDR3 spans 15 amino acids. The CDR3 here is CASRKAGGLTDTQYF. CDR3 DNA: TGTGCCAGCAGAAAAGCGGGAGGGCTCACAGATACGCAGTATTTT.

The chain couples TRBV12-3 or TRBV12-4 to TRBJ1-6; D unresolved. This CDR3 has 13 residues. The ends were cut back, 2 bases at V and 10 bases at J, with 9 bases in the middle. CDR3 sequence (DNA): TGTGCCAGCAGTTTATTCGGGGAATCACCCCTCCACTTT. Translating it yields CASSLFGESPLHF.

The chain employs TRBV6-5 and TRBJ2-5; D not resolved. The germline V gene has CDR1 MNHEY and CDR2 SVGAGI. V lost 5 bases and J 2 bases, leaving 15 bases between the germline ends. The CDR3 has 15 amino acids. The CDR3 coding sequence is TGTGCCAGCAGTCTACTCACCTCGCGGCAAGAGACCCAGTACTTC. Translated, it gives CASSLLTSRQETQYF.

The gene calls are TRBV30 and TRBJ2-6, with 8 positions matching TRBD2. Per the germline V gene, CDR1 is GTSNPN and CDR2 is SVGIG (reference sequence). J was trimmed by 2 bases and V by 8 bases; bases with no gene match: 5. CDR3 length equals 14 residues. CDR3: CARDGRAGANVLTF. The CDR3 DNA reads as TGTGCCCGGGACGGGAGGGCTGGGGCCAACGTCCTGACTTTC.

This clone has just a few counts. V is TRBV5-1 and J is TRBJ2-3; D is ambiguous. V lost 1 base to trimming and J lost 0 bases, with 12 bases between them. The CDR3 is 16 amino acids. CDR1 is SGHRS and CDR2 is YFSETQ in the germline V gene. The CDR3 nucleotides are TGCGCCAGCAGCTTGCAAGCAAGAACTAGCACAGATACGCAGTATTTT. Amino acids: CASSLQARTSTDTQYF.

This chain's CDR3 is CASSPGLYSNQPQHF. The CDR3 region has the DNA TGTGCCAGCAGCCCAGGACTGTATAGCAATCAGCCCCAGCATTTT. V and J are TRBV3-1 (or the pseudogene TRBV3-2) and TRBJ1-5; D is unclear. This CDR3 spans 15 amino acids. Germline V gene sequence: CDR1 LGHDT, CDR2 YNNKEL (reference sequence). Deletions cut 4 bases from V and 0 bases from J, with 10 bases between.

A remark on this clone: The sample contains more than one DNA sequence encoding this CDR3. The CDR3 DNA reads TGTGCCAGTAGTATCGGACAGGGCTACGAGCAGTACTTC. Amino acids: CASSIGQGYEQYF. This rearrangement joins TRBV19 to TRBJ2-7; 8 bases align to TRBD1. The CDR3 consists of 13 residues. V gave up 3 bases and J gave up 3 bases; unmatched junction bases: 1. CDR1 is LNHDA, CDR2 SQIVND, per germline (reference sequence). The variable domain in full, with the rest retrieved from reference TRBV19 and TRBJ2-7, is DGGITQSPKYLFRKEGQNVTLSCEQNLNHDAMYWYRQDPGQGLRLIYYSQIVNDFQKGDIAEGYSVSREKKESFPLTVTSAQKNPTAFYLCASSIGQGYEQYFGPGTRLTVT.

This clone was seen a single time. The V call is TRBV19, the J call TRBJ2-6; no clear D. Trimming stripped 10 bases from V and 2 bases from J, with 9 bases between. The CDR3 length is 13 residues. Germline CDR1 is LNHDA and CDR2 is SQIVND (reference sequence). CDR3 residues: CATRVAGANVLTF. Written as DNA, the CDR3 is TGTGCCACTCGGGTGGCTGGGGCCAACGTCCTGACTTTC.

This chain links TRBV4-3 with TRBJ2-1, with D perhaps matching TRBD2 (6 bases). The V end lost 4 bases, the J end lost 0 bases, and 13 bases lay between the germline ends. CDR1 and CDR2 from the germline V gene are LGHNA and YSLEER. The CDR3 extends over 16 amino acids. In DNA form, the CDR3 reads TGCGCCAGCAGCCCCGGCGTAGCGGACTCCTACAATGAGCAGTTCTTC. Amino acid sequence: CASSPGVADSYNEQFF.

V usage is TRBV6-5 and J usage is TRBJ1-4; TRBD1 matches at 9 bases. The V gene end was trimmed by 6 bases and the J gene end by 6 bases; junction bases not matched to a gene: 5. The CDR3 runs to 14 residues. The germline gives CDR1 MNHEY, CDR2 SVGAGI. DNA for the CDR3: TGTGCCAGCAGGAGGGACAGGGTAGATGAAAAACTGTTTTTT. It is translated as CASRRDRVDEKLFF.

The rearrangement links TRBV6-2 or TRBV6-3 to TRBJ1-6; unclear D gene. The CDR3 has 12 amino acids. Trimming shortened V by 2 bases and J by 8 bases, and 4 bases separated the two germline ends. Germline CDR1 MNHEY, CDR2 SVGEGT. For the CDR3, the DNA is TGTGCCAGCAGTTACCCGGATTCACCCCTCCACTTT. Protein sequence: CASSYPDSPLHF.

The gene calls are TRBV7-2 and TRBJ2-7, with D possibly TRBD1 on 7 matching bases. Germline assignment: CDR1 SGHTA and CDR2 FQGNSA. This CDR3 is 13 amino acids long. Trimming removed 3 bases from V and 4 bases from J, with 10 bases in between. DNA for the CDR3: TGTGCCAGCAGCTTTCAGGGGGGATACGAGCAGTACTTC. Its protein is CASSFQGGYEQYF.

This clone is a singleton in its sample. The V call is TRBV24-1, the J call TRBJ1-5; 8 bases align to TRBD1. V shed 4 bases and J 0 bases; nucleotides not matched to a gene: 4. Germline V gene sequence: CDR1 KGHDR, CDR2 SFDVKD. The CDR3 loop spans 16 amino acids. The CDR3 nucleotides are TGTGCCACCAGTGACGGGACAGGCCATAGCAATCAGCCCCAGCATTTT. This sequence encodes CATSDGTGHSNQPQHF.

The CDR3 here is CASSQSGLAGVYTGELFF. The CDR3, as DNA: TGTGCCAGCAGCCAATCAGGACTAGCGGGAGTTTACACCGGGGAGCTGTTTTTT. The chain links TRBV3-1 (or the pseudogene TRBV3-2) to TRBJ2-2; 13 bases match TRBD2. CDR3 length equals 18 residues. V lost 2 bases, J lost 3 bases, and 6 bases stayed unmatched. Germline V CDR1 and CDR2: LGHDT, YNNKEL (reference sequence).

This chain connects TRBV4-3 to TRBJ2-7, with 7 positions matching TRBD2. The trim removed 0 bases at V and 5 bases at J, leaving 7 bases unmatched. CDR1 is LGHNA and CDR2 is YSLEER in the germline V gene. This CDR3 is 15 amino acids long. The DNA of the CDR3 is TGCGCCAGCAGCCAAGACGAGGGCGGGAGTAACGAGCAGTACTTC. Translating it yields CASSQDEGGSNEQYF.

A single count supports this clone. The CDR3 spells CSARTGEQQFF. DNA for the CDR3: TGCAGTGCGAGAACAGGGGAACAGCAGTTCTTC. The V call is TRBV20-1, the J call TRBJ2-1; 7 bases are a match to TRBD1. Germline values: CDR1 DFQATT, CDR2 SNEGSKA (reference sequence). The CDR3 sequence is 11 residues long. Losses at the gene ends were 6 bases for V and 11 bases for J; bases not matched to a gene: 7.

The chain couples TRBV5-1 to TRBJ2-5; D perhaps matches TRBD1 (6 bases). Trimming took 4 bases from V and 1 from J, leaving 11 bases between them. Per the germline V gene, CDR1 is SGHRS and CDR2 is YFSETQ. The CDR3 loop spans 14 amino acids. CDR3 DNA sequence: TGCGCCAGCAGCCAGACAGGATTCCAAGAGACCCAGTACTTC. It codes for CASSQTGFQETQYF.

The V call is TRBV19, the J call TRBJ1-5; D not resolved. This CDR3 has 13 amino acids. V shed 1 base and J shed 3 bases, with 4 bases lying between them. Germline CDR1 is LNHDA and CDR2 is SQIVND (reference sequence). CDR3: CASSIANNQPQHF. CDR3 DNA: TGTGCCAGTAGTATAGCTAACAATCAGCCCCAGCATTTT.

Many counts were recorded for this clone. The chain combines TRBV19 with TRBJ2-1; possibly TRBD2 for D (6 bases). CDR1 and CDR2 from the germline V gene are LNHDA and SQIVND (reference sequence). Trimming shortened V by 3 bases and J by 12 bases, and 18 bases separated the two germline ends. This CDR3 is 14 amino acids long. The chain's CDR3 is CASSMSSSVIGQFF. The CDR3 DNA reads TGTGCCAGTAGTATGTCGTCTAGCGTGATCGGGCAGTTCTTC. Looking up the rest from reference TRBV19 and TRBJ2-1 gives the full variable domain: DGGITQSPKYLFRKEGQNVTLSCEQNLNHDAMYWYRQDPGQGLRLIYYSQIVNDFQKGDIAEGYSVSREKKESFPLTVTSAQKNPTAFYLCASSMSSSVIGQFFGPGTRLTVL.

The gene calls are TRBV7-8 and TRBJ2-1, with 12 bases fitting TRBD2. The CDR3 runs 14 residues. V lost 4 bases, J lost 10 bases, and 5 bases stayed unmatched. Germline lookup yields CDR1 SGHVS and CDR2 FQNEAQ. CDR3 coding DNA: TGTGCCAGCAGCTCCCGACTAGCGGGAGACGAGCAGTTCTTC. Its protein is CASSSRLAGDEQFF.

This clone showed up just once. The V call is TRBV2, the J call TRBJ2-3; 8 bases are a match to TRBD2. V was pared by 6 bases and J by 4 bases, with 6 bases of the junction left unmatched. Germline CDR1 SNHLY, CDR2 FYNNEI. The CDR3 consists of 14 residues. This CDR3 is CASSTGTSPDTQYF. The CDR3 region has the DNA TGTGCCAGCAGCACCGGGACTAGTCCAGATACGCAGTATTTT. Full variable domain (missing parts from reference TRBV2 and TRBJ2-3): EPEVTQTPSHQVTQMGQEVILRCVPISNHLYFYWYRQILGQKVEFLVSFYNNEISEKSEIFDDQFSVERPDGSNFTLKIRSTKLEDSAMYFCASSTGTSPDTQYFGPGTRLTVL.